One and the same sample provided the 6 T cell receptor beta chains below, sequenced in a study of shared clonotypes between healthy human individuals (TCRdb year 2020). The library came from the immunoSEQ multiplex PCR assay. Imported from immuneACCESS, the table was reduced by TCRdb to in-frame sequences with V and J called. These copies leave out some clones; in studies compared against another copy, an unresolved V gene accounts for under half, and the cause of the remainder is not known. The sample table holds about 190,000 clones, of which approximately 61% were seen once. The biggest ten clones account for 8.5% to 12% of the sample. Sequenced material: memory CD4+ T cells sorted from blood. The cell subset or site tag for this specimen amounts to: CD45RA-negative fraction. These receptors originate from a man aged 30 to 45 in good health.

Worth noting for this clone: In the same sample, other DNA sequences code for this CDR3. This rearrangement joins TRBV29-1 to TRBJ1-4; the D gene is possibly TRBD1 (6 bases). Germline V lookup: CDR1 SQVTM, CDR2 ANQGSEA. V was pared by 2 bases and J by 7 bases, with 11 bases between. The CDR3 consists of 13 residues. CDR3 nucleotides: TGCAGCGTTGAAAGGGGGGTTGGTGAAAAACTGTTTTTT. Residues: CSVERGVGEKLFF.

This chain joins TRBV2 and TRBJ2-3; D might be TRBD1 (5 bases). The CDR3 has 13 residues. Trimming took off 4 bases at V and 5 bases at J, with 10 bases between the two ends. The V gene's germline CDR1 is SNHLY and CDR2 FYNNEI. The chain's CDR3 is CASSAQGIDTQYF. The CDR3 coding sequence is TGTGCCAGCAGTGCCCAGGGAATAGATACGCAGTATTTT.

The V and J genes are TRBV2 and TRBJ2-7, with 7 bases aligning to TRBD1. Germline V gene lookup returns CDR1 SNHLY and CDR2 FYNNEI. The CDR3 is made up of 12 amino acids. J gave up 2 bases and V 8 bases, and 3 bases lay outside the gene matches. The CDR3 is CASRQGTYEQYF. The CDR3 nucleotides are TGTGCCAGCCGACAGGGTACCTACGAGCAGTACTTC.

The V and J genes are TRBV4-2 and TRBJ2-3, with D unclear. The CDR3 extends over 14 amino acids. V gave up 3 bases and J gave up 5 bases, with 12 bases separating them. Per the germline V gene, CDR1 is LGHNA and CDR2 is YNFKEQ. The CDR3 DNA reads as TGTGCCAGCAGCCAGACCGGGCGTGGAGATACGCAGTATTTT. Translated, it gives CASSQTGRGDTQYF.

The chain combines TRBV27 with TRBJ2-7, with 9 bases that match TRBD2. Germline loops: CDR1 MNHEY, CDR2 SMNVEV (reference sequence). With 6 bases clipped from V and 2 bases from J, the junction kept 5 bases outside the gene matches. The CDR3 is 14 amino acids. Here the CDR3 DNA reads TGTGCCAGCAGGGCTAGCGGGAACCCCTACGAGCAGTACTTC. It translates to CASRASGNPYEQYF.

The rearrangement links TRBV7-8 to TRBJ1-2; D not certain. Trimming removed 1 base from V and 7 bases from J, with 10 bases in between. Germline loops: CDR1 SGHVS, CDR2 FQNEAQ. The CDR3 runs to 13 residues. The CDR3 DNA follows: TGTGCCAGCAGCTTAGGGTCCCTTCTTGGCTACACCTTC. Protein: CASSLGSLLGYTF.